The 29 T cell receptor beta chains given below trace back to one sample, sequenced in a study of cytomegalovirus exposure and HLA in healthy donors (TCRdb year 2017). The library was obtained by the immunoSEQ multiplex PCR assay. The multiplex PCR relied on a mix of 60 forward primers for TCR Vbeta segments and 13 reverse primers for TCR Jbeta segments. The immuneACCESS repertoire file appears here via TCRdb, limited to in-frame rearrangements. These files lack a portion of the clones; in checked studies, under half of the deficit traces to unresolved V genes, and the cause of the others is not known. The sample yields over 90,000 clones; 81% were counted once. In total, the top ten clones hold more than 4.5% of the sample. The material sequenced was PBMCs. The source is a man between 35 and 55 years old in good health and CMV-seropositive.

The chain has TRBV18 and TRBJ2-7; 8 bases are shared with TRBD1. This CDR3 comprises 15 residues. CDR1 and CDR2 (germline): KGHSH, LQKENI. After removal of 0 bases from V and 2 bases from J, the junction contained 3 bases not matched to a gene. The CDR3 DNA reads as TGTGCCAGCTCACCACCCGGGACAGGAACCTACGAGCAGTACTTC. It specifies CASSPPGTGTYEQYF.

V and J are TRBV7-9 and TRBJ2-7; weak D call: TRBD1 (6 bases). The length of the CDR3 is 14 residues. V lost 1 base, J lost 3 bases, and 10 bases lay in between. CDR1 and CDR2 (germline): SEHNR, FQNEAQ (reference sequence). The CDR3 loop reads CASSLEGRGYEQYF. The CDR3, as DNA: TGTGCCAGCAGCTTAGAGGGCAGGGGCTACGAGCAGTACTTC.

V and J are TRBV6-1 and TRBJ1-1; no definite D call. The germline gives CDR1 MNHNS, CDR2 SASEGT. V gave up 4 bases and J gave up 1 base, with 10 bases separating them. The CDR3 is 14 residues long. In DNA form, the CDR3 reads TGTGCCAGCAGTGTGACGGAGCAGAACACTGAAGCTTTCTTT. Its protein product is CASSVTEQNTEAFF.

The rearrangement links TRBV6-5 to TRBJ1-5; D is uncertain. Trimming removed 5 bases from V and 0 bases from J, with 5 bases in between. This CDR3 comprises 13 residues. CDR1 and CDR2 from the germline V gene are MNHEY and SVGAGI. The CDR3 DNA is TGTGCCAGCAGTCCATCTAGCAATCAGCCCCAGCATTTT. Protein sequence: CASSPSSNQPQHF.

The rearrangement joins TRBV4-1 to TRBJ2-7; weak D call: TRBD1 (5 bases). The length of the CDR3 is 15 residues. The germline V gene encodes CDR1 MGHRA and CDR2 YSYEKL. The V gene lost 0 bases and the J gene lost 2 bases, with 11 bases spanning the gap. This chain's CDR3 is CASSQEQDATYEQYF. DNA of the CDR3: TGCGCCAGCAGCCAAGAACAGGACGCCACCTACGAGCAGTACTTC.

The chain carries TRBV5-6 and TRBJ1-2, with 7 bases fitting TRBD1. The junction had 9 bases not matched to a gene; V was cut back by 4 bases and J by 3 bases. The germline V gene has CDR1 SGHDT and CDR2 YYEEEE. There are 15 residues in the CDR3. The CDR3 DNA reads as TGTGCCAGCAGCGCTCATTTGACAGGGCACTATGGCTACACCTTC. Its translation is CASSAHLTGHYGYTF.

This chain uses TRBV5-5 with TRBJ2-3, with 16 bases lining up with TRBD2. The trim removed 2 bases at V and 6 bases at J, leaving 6 bases unmatched. Germline CDR1 is SGHKS and CDR2 is YYEKEE (reference sequence). The CDR3 is 17 residues long. The CDR3 DNA reads TGTGCCAGCAGCTTCGGGACTAGCGGGAGGGCGGCGGATACGCAGTATTTT. This gives the protein CASSFGTSGRAADTQYF.

The rearrangement joins TRBV5-1 to TRBJ2-3; TRBD2 aligns across 9 bases. The CDR3 has 15 amino acids. Germline values: CDR1 SGHRS, CDR2 YFSETQ. Losses at the gene ends were 4 bases for V and 2 bases for J; bases not matched to a gene: 5. The CDR3 spells CASSRLAANTDTQYF. For the CDR3, the DNA is TGCGCCAGCAGCCGACTAGCGGCAAACACAGATACGCAGTATTTT.

This chain connects TRBV28 to TRBJ2-2, with TRBD2 identical over 8 bases. V gave up 2 bases and J gave up 5 bases; unmatched junction bases: 4. The CDR3 totals 15 residues. Per germline, CDR1 MDHEN and CDR2 SYDVKM. CDR3 nucleotides: TGTGCCAGCAGTTTAAGCGGGAGTTATACCGGGGAGCTGTTTTTT. Protein: CASSLSGSYTGELFF.

With regard to this clone: The same CDR3 also results from other DNA sequences found in this sample. This sequence joins TRBV28 and TRBJ2-7; 8 nucleotides line up with TRBD1. V was pared by 2 bases and J by 4 bases, with 4 bases of the junction left unmatched. Germline-derived CDR1 and CDR2 are MDHEN and SYDVKM. There are 14 residues in the CDR3. CDR3 bases: TGTGCCAGCAGTTTAGCAGGGGGCAGTTACGAGCAGTACTTC. Protein: CASSLAGGSYEQYF. Supplemented by reference TRBV28 and TRBJ2-7, the full variable domain reads DVKVTQSSRYLVKRTGEKVFLECVQDMDHENMFWYRQDPGLGLRLIYFSYDVKMKEKGDIPEGYSVSREKKERFSLILESASTNQTSMYLCASSLAGGSYEQYFGPGTRLTVT.

This rearrangement joins TRBV18 to TRBJ1-5; D might be TRBD1 (6 bases). The CDR3 sequence is 15 residues long. V was trimmed by 6 bases and J by 2 bases, leaving 14 bases between them. CDR1 and CDR2 (germline): KGHSH, LQKENI. The CDR3 sequence is CASSPTGLRNQPQHF. The CDR3 nucleotides read TGTGCCAGCTCCCCGACAGGTCTTCGCAATCAGCCCCAGCATTTT.

The chain carries TRBV18 and TRBJ1-3; TRBD1 matches at 10 bases. The CDR3 covers 16 residues. Germline V gene sequence: CDR1 KGHSH, CDR2 LQKENI. V gave up 3 bases and J gave up 1 base; unmatched junction bases: 3. CDR3 in DNA: TGTGCCAGCTCACCGGACAGGGGGGGATCTGGAAACACCATATATTTT. Translation: CASSPDRGGSGNTIYF.

The J gene is TRBJ2-5, the V gene TRBV5-1; 8 positions agree with TRBD2. With 4 bases clipped from V and 5 bases from J, the junction kept 7 bases outside the gene matches. Germline V lookup: CDR1 SGHRS, CDR2 YFSETQ. The CDR3 has 14 residues. CDR3 in amino acids: CASSPERGRETQYF. Here the CDR3 DNA reads TGCGCCAGCAGCCCCGAGCGGGGGAGGGAGACCCAGTACTTC.

V and J are TRBV5-1 and TRBJ1-6; tentatively, D is TRBD1 (6 bases). This CDR3 spans 14 amino acids. CDR1 SGHRS and CDR2 YFSETQ come from the germline V gene. Trimming removed 0 bases from V and 10 bases from J, with 11 bases in between. This CDR3 reads CASSLARGESPLHF. CDR3 in DNA: TGCGCCAGCAGCTTGGCCAGGGGCGAGTCACCCCTCCACTTT.

This sequence joins TRBV11-1 and TRBJ1-6; 7 bases align to TRBD1. V lost 1 base to trimming and J lost 6 bases; unmatched junction nucleotides: 6. Germline CDR1 and CDR2: SGHAT and FQDESV (reference sequence). The CDR3 loop spans 16 amino acids. The CDR3 sequence is CASSLEPGTANSPLHF. The DNA for the CDR3 is TGTGCCAGCAGCTTAGAGCCCGGGACAGCTAATTCACCCCTCCACTTT.

The gene calls are TRBV28 and TRBJ2-2; 7 bases are shared with TRBD1. The germline CDR1 and CDR2 sequences are MDHEN and SYDVKM. The CDR3 consists of 13 residues. J gave up 5 bases and V 5 bases, and 2 bases lay outside the gene matches. The CDR3 region has the DNA TGTGCCAGCAGTCTACAGGGGACCGGGGAGCTGTTTTTT. Its translation: CASSLQGTGELFF. Using reference TRBV28 and TRBJ2-2 for the parts outside the CDR3, the full variable domain is DVKVTQSSRYLVKRTGEKVFLECVQDMDHENMFWYRQDPGLGLRLIYFSYDVKMKEKGDIPEGYSVSREKKERFSLILESASTNQTSMYLCASSLQGTGELFFGEGSRLTVL.

The chain joins TRBV7-2 to TRBJ2-1; a weak D match, TRBD1 (5 bases). The germline CDR1 and CDR2 sequences are SGHTA and FQGNSA. Trimming removed 5 bases at V and 5 bases at J, with 16 bases between. This CDR3 is built from 15 residues. CDR3 sequence reads: CASSTFGHENNEQFF. CDR3 bases: TGTGCCAGCAGCACCTTCGGACACGAAAACAATGAGCAGTTCTTC.

This chain's CDR3 is CASSQGIAGGPVETQYF. The CDR3, as DNA: TGCGCCAGCAGCCAAGGCATAGCGGGAGGGCCCGTAGAGACCCAGTACTTC. The chain employs TRBV4-1 and TRBJ2-5, with 11 bases fitting TRBD2. Germline loops: CDR1 MGHRA, CDR2 YSYEKL. Germline trimming cut 1 base from V and 4 bases from J; bases unmatched to any gene: 8. CDR3 length equals 17 residues.

This chain joins TRBV10-2 and TRBJ1-5; 7 positions agree with TRBD1. Per germline, CDR1 WSHSY and CDR2 SAAADI. This CDR3 has 19 amino acids. With V trimmed by 4 bases and J by 0 bases, 15 bases remained unmatched. CDR3 region: CASSAGGLLSVYSNQPQHF. CDR3 DNA: TGCGCCAGCAGTGCAGGGGGGCTCCTGTCTGTATATAGCAATCAGCCCCAGCATTTT.

The V gene is TRBV10-3, the J gene TRBJ1-4; maybe TRBD1 (5 bases). The V end was cut by 3 bases, the J end by 2 bases, with 10 bases between. The CDR3 contains 15 residues. Germline V gene sequence: CDR1 ENHRY, CDR2 SYGVKD. CDR3 nucleotides: TGTGCCATCAGTGAAGGACACTATACTAATGAAAAACTGTTTTTT. Its translation is CAISEGHYTNEKLFF.

V is TRBV21-1 and J is TRBJ2-3; the tabulated D call, TRBD2, remains unverified against the DNA. TRBV21-1 is recorded as a pseudogene. This CDR3 has 18 residues. CDR3 sequence reads: CASSNVDGGEILKDTQYF. The CDR3 DNA sequence: TGTGCCAGCAGCAACGTCGATGGAGGGGAGATTTTGAAAGATACGCAGTATTTT.

The rearrangement joins TRBV5-1 to TRBJ1-2, with D unclear. V was pared by 4 bases and J by 4 bases, with 14 bases between. Germline V gene sequence: CDR1 SGHRS, CDR2 YFSETQ. This CDR3 comprises 14 residues. CDR3 nucleotide sequence: TGCGCCAGCAGCCCGCAGGCGAATTCCTATGGCTACACCTTC. It yields the protein CASSPQANSYGYTF.

This clone has more than one count but fewer than ten. The chain is built from TRBV28 and TRBJ2-7; TRBD1 might be the D (6 bases). The V gene's germline CDR1 is MDHEN and CDR2 SYDVKM. The CDR3 is 12 residues long. V was clipped by 4 bases and J by 2 bases, with 6 bases between them. CDR3 in DNA: TGTGCCAGCAGTTCAGGGGCCTACGAGCAGTACTTC. It is translated as CASSSGAYEQYF. The whole variable domain, remainder taken from reference TRBV28 and TRBJ2-7, is DVKVTQSSRYLVKRTGEKVFLECVQDMDHENMFWYRQDPGLGLRLIYFSYDVKMKEKGDIPEGYSVSREKKERFSLILESASTNQTSMYLCASSSGAYEQYFGPGTRLTVT.

The CDR3 spells CASSVGGFNEKLFF. The CDR3 DNA sequence: TGTGCCAGCAGCGTAGGAGGGTTTAATGAAAAACTGTTTTTT. The chain couples TRBV9 to TRBJ1-4; D is ambiguous. The ends were cut back, 0 bases at V and 4 bases at J, with 7 bases in the middle. From germline, CDR1 is SGDLS and CDR2 YYNGEE. The CDR3 runs to 14 residues.

V is TRBV4-1 and J is TRBJ2-7; D possibly corresponds to TRBD1 (5 bases). The CDR3 has 14 residues. Per the germline V gene, CDR1 is MGHRA and CDR2 is YSYEKL. Trimming removed 4 bases at V and 0 bases at J, with 10 bases between. The CDR3 DNA follows: TGCGCCAGCAGCCGAACAGGAATCTCCTACGAGCAGTACTTC. As protein: CASSRTGISYEQYF.

The sample holds a few counts of this clone. This chain's CDR3 is CSGADRKGEAFF. In nucleotides, the CDR3 is TGCAGCGGCGCTGACAGAAAGGGTGAAGCTTTCTTT. The chain links TRBV29-1 to TRBJ1-1; D is possibly TRBD1 (5 bases). V was pared by 7 bases and J by 7 bases, with 16 bases between. The germline gives CDR1 SQVTM, CDR2 ANQGSEA. This CDR3 comprises 12 residues.

This sequence joins TRBV29-1 and TRBJ2-2; 7 nucleotides line up with TRBD2. Germline CDR1 is SQVTM and CDR2 is ANQGSEA. The CDR3 consists of 11 residues. Trimming at V came to 6 bases and at J to 5 bases, leaving 0 bases not matched to a gene. The CDR3 DNA sequence: TGCAGCGTCGGGGGGACCGGGGAGCTGTTTTTT. Residues: CSVGGTGELFF.

The chain has TRBV2 and TRBJ1-5; tentatively, D is TRBD1 (6 bases). The CDR3 consists of 14 residues. Germline V CDR1 and CDR2: SNHLY, FYNNEI. Trimming stripped 2 bases from V and 4 bases from J, with 9 bases between. DNA for the CDR3: TGTGCCAGCAGTGAAAGGACAGCGAATCAGCCCCAGCATTTT. Its translation: CASSERTANQPQHF.

A remark on this clone: Other nucleotide sequences from this sample produce the same CDR3. The chain carries TRBV19 and TRBJ1-5, with D perhaps TRBD1 (5 bases). The germline V gene has CDR1 LNHDA and CDR2 SQIVND (reference sequence). CDR3 length equals 12 residues. The ends were cut back, 5 bases at V and 7 bases at J, with 9 bases in the middle. The CDR3 DNA sequence: TGTGCCAGTAGTTCGGGGGGACAGCCCCAGCATTTT. It translates to CASSSGGQPQHF. Drawing the rest from reference TRBV19 and TRBJ1-5, the complete variable domain is DGGITQSPKYLFRKEGQNVTLSCEQNLNHDAMYWYRQDPGQGLRLIYYSQIVNDFQKGDIAEGYSVSREKKESFPLTVTSAQKNPTAFYLCASSSGGQPQHFGDGTRLSIL.